This TCR beta chain was retrieved from a study of blood T cell repertoires in COVID-19. Study overall: Collection of acute and convalescent COVID-19 samples took place in the United States, Italy and Spain. Sources were T cells, B-cell-depleted T cells, or PBMCs; the material itself was cDNA or gDNA.

Methods used by the authors: Estimated nucleated cell counts came from reference gene primer amplification. Method: immunoSEQ multiplex PCR; TCRdb's copy keeps in-frame clones and lacks some. V and J calls and clone size are as listed in that table; D and trimming were resolved from the DNA. The table lists 130,000 to 150,000 clones, around 85% of them singletons. Per the germline V gene, CDR1 is MNHEY and CDR2 is SMNVEV (reference sequence). V was clipped by 3 bases and J by 4 bases, with 18 bases between them. This CDR3 comprises 16 residues. Patients at the Seattle site were enrolled during active infection and followed longitudinally.

The material sequenced was peripheral blood. The sequence came from a woman aged 60-75 years with COVID-19, enrolled during active disease. J is TRBJ1-2 and V is TRBV27; D might be TRBD1 (5 bases). The CDR3 DNA follows: TGTGCCAGCAGTTTTGGAGGGGCGATACCCGCCTATGGCTACACCTTC. As protein: CASSFGGAIPAYGYTF.